This entry concerns a single T cell receptor beta chain. What it recognizes is unknown. These data belong to a study of Ad26.COV2.S vaccination and SARS-CoV-2 variants. Study results and limitations: Reported findings describe substantial breadth in spike-specific CD8+ and CD4+ T cell responses following vaccination. Vaccinated and placebo-treated recipients had similar non-spike TCR breadth. Spike-specific TCR breadth ran higher among vaccine recipients than placebo recipients.

Treatment in this sample: approximately 18 received Ad26.COV2.S at low or high dose, single or two shots; several received placebo; per-sample allocation not given. Sample collection was performed on day 63 after the first vaccine or placebo injection. Boston provided a donor who was an adult aged 18-55 years. V shed 5 bases and J shed 5 bases, with 10 bases lying between them. Germline V CDR1 and CDR2: SGHTA, FQGTGA. This CDR3 is built from 13 residues. Sequenced by immunoSEQ multiplex PCR; TCRdb stores in-frame clones only, minus some. This sample has about 680,000 clones, with around 90% found just once.

The TCR sequence derives from a person aged 18 to 59 who received the Ad26.COV2.S COVID-19 vaccine or a placebo. The chain is built from TRBV7-3 and TRBJ2-1; D is possibly TRBD2 (6 bases). Source: peripheral blood, taken in a trial of Ad26.COV2.S vaccine versus placebo. Written as DNA, the CDR3 is TGTGCCAGCAGCCGGGACTCAGACAATGAGCAGTTCTTC. Amino acid sequence: CASSRDSDNEQFF. Based on the CDR3 plus reference TRBV7-3 and TRBJ2-1, the full variable domain is GAGVSQTPSNKVTEKGKYVELRCDPISGHTALYWYRQSLGQGPEFLIYFQGTGAADDSGLPNDRFFAVRPEGSVSTLKIQRTERGDSAVYLCASSRDSDNEQFFGPGTRLTVL.